This T cell receptor beta chain was sequenced for a study of HIV-infected children after antiretroviral therapy interruption. Study-wide results and caveats: After treatment interruption started, naive CD4+ CDR3 overlap across time points dropped. The Gini coefficient of naive CD4+ repertoires rose, returning to baseline by 3 years.

The TCR library was built from RNA with a 3' RACE protocol and unique molecular identifiers. TCRdb re-analysed the 3' RACE reads in MiXCR, keeping a single row per CDR3 protein. Of over 35,000 distinct CDR3 sequences listed, 5% to 8% are singletons. The treatment is: PENTA 11 planned treatment interruption arm or continuous ART arm. This clonotype was picked up a small number of times. The antigen is undetermined. This CDR3 spans 14 amino acids. J lost 5 bases, V lost 0 bases, and 2 bases had no gene match. Germline lookup yields CDR1 SGHTA and CDR2 FQGTGA. The TCR originated in a pool of human donors with HIV. The sequenced sample was CD45RA+ CD4+ T cells from PBMCs, pooled from several time points, obtained from a donor given antiretroviral therapy, either interrupted or continuous. As to subset: naive CD4+ CD45RA+ CD45RO- T cells. This chain links TRBV7-3 with TRBJ2-3, with 7 bases lining up with TRBD1. In DNA form, the CDR3 reads TGTGCCAGCAGCTTAACCTGGGACAGAGATACGCAGTATTTT. Protein sequence: CASSLTWDRDTQYF.